These 15 T cell receptor beta chains share one sample of origin, sequenced in a study of blood T cell repertoires in COVID-19. The protocol was immunoSEQ multiplex PCR, while the TCRdb copy is restricted to in-frame clones and leaves out a portion. The sample consists of roughly 99,000 clones, 79% of them appearing once. Sequenced input: peripheral blood. The source of these receptors is a woman older than 75 with active or convalescent COVID-19.

In its sample, this clone was seen once. This rearrangement joins TRBV11-2 to TRBJ2-3; the D gene is possibly TRBD2 (6 bases). V gave up 4 bases and J gave up 4 bases, with 15 bases separating them. CDR1 and CDR2 from the germline V gene are SGHAT and FQNNGV. This CDR3 is 15 amino acids long. Here the CDR3 reads CASSSLSSGADTQYF. Written as DNA, the CDR3 is TGTGCCAGCAGCTCACTCAGCTCGGGAGCAGATACGCAGTATTTT. The full variable domain, with the rest looked up from reference TRBV11-2 and TRBJ2-3, is EAGVAQSPRYKIIEKRQSVAFWCNPISGHATLYWYQQILGQGPKLLIQFQNNGVVDDSQLPKDRFSAERLKGVDSTLKIQPAKLEDSAVYLCASSSLSSGADTQYFGPGTRLTVL.

V usage is TRBV7-8 and J usage is TRBJ2-5; D unresolved. The CDR3 is made up of 12 amino acids. The germline V gene has CDR1 SGHVS and CDR2 FQNEAQ. V lost 4 bases and J 2 bases, leaving 5 bases between the germline ends. Here the CDR3 reads CASSSVQETQYF. CDR3 nucleotide sequence: TGTGCCAGCAGCTCAGTGCAAGAGACCCAGTACTTC.

The V gene is TRBV7-9, the J gene TRBJ2-3; 8 bases map to TRBD1. The length of the CDR3 is 12 residues. V lost 6 bases and J lost 4; bases outside the gene matches: 0. Germline V gives CDR1 SEHNR, CDR2 FQNEAQ (reference sequence). This chain's CDR3 is CASRTGADTQYF. In DNA form, the CDR3 reads TGTGCCAGCAGGACAGGGGCAGATACGCAGTATTTT.

The chain couples TRBV28 to TRBJ1-5, with D unresolved. V lost 2 bases and J 1 base, leaving 9 bases between the germline ends. Germline V CDR1 and CDR2: MDHEN, SYDVKM. CDR3 length equals 15 residues. CDR3 loop: CASSLPGASNQPQHF. CDR3 sequence (DNA): TGTGCCAGCAGTTTACCGGGAGCAAGCAATCAGCCCCAGCATTTT.

The rearrangement links TRBV19 to TRBJ2-1, with D hard to call. CDR3 length equals 14 residues. Germline values: CDR1 LNHDA, CDR2 SQIVND (reference sequence). Trimming removed 3 bases at V and 0 bases at J, with 6 bases between. In DNA form, the CDR3 reads TGTGCCAGTAGTATTAGTCTCTCCTACAATGAGCAGTTCTTC. Translating it yields CASSISLSYNEQFF.

V gene TRBV28 combines with J gene TRBJ2-7; 7 bases fit TRBD1. The CDR3 covers 18 residues. V shed 0 bases and J 0 bases; nucleotides not matched to a gene: 11. Germline values: CDR1 MDHEN, CDR2 SYDVKM. The CDR3 loop reads CASSLWYFFWDSSYEQYF. For the CDR3, the DNA is TGTGCCAGCAGTTTATGGTATTTTTTTTGGGACAGCTCCTACGAGCAGTACTTC.

The V and J genes are TRBV9 and TRBJ1-2; 10 bases agree with TRBD1. Germline lookup yields CDR1 SGDLS and CDR2 YYNGEE. CDR3 length: 16 residues. The trim removed 3 bases at V and 4 bases at J, leaving 9 bases unmatched. CDR3 in DNA: TGTGCCAGCAGCGGGACCCGGGACAGGGGAGGCTATGGCTACACCTTC. Residues: CASSGTRDRGGYGYTF.

This chain uses TRBV11-2 with TRBJ2-4; no clear D gene. The ends were cut back, 0 bases at V and 1 base at J, with 7 bases in the middle. The CDR3 consists of 15 residues. Germline CDR1 reads SGHAT; CDR2 reads FQNNGV. This CDR3 is CASSLDSWAKNIQYF. CDR3 nucleotides: TGTGCCAGCAGCTTAGACAGTTGGGCCAAAAACATTCAGTACTTC.

The gene calls are TRBV7-8 and TRBJ1-2, with a weak D call TRBD1 (6 bases). The CDR3 contains 13 residues. Germline CDR1 and CDR2: SGHVS and FQNEAQ. V was shortened by 3 bases and J by 1 base, with 6 bases between the two germline ends. In DNA, the CDR3 is TGTGCCAGCAGCTTGGACAGTAACTATGGCTACACCTTC. Protein: CASSLDSNYGYTF.

The chain is built from TRBV1 and TRBJ1-3; the table names TRBD1, a call not compared with the DNA. TRBV1 corresponds to a pseudogene. The CDR3 covers 17 residues. The CDR3 nucleotides read TGCACCAGCAGCCCGGGACAGGGGAACTTTACTGGAAACACCATATATTTT. This gives the protein CTSSPGQGNFTGNTIYF.

The chain carries TRBV7-9 and TRBJ2-7; TRBD1 agrees at 7 bases. Trimming cost V 4 bases and J 3 bases; bases outside gene matches: 6. The CDR3 is 14 amino acids. The germline V gene has CDR1 SEHNR and CDR2 FQNEAQ (reference sequence). The CDR3 DNA is TGTGCCAGCAGCTCTCGGGGACAGCACTACGAGCAGTACTTC. This sequence encodes CASSSRGQHYEQYF.

V is TRBV28 and J is TRBJ2-7, with 7 bases matching TRBD1. The germline V gene has CDR1 MDHEN and CDR2 SYDVKM. The junction had 12 bases not matched to a gene; V was cut back by 4 bases and J by 0 bases. The length of the CDR3 is 17 residues. CDR3 nucleotide sequence: TGTGCCAGCAGTTCATCAGGGGGAAACCCCCTCTCCTACGAGCAGTACTTC. This encodes CASSSSGGNPLSYEQYF.

V usage is TRBV4-1 and J usage is TRBJ2-7; TRBD1 matches at 10 bases. The junction had 6 bases not matched to a gene; V was cut back by 1 base and J by 3 bases. The CDR3 consists of 16 residues. Germline CDR1 reads MGHRA; CDR2 reads YSYEKL. CDR3 amino acids: CASSQADRGLDYEQYF. In DNA, the CDR3 is TGCGCCAGCAGCCAAGCCGACAGGGGGCTAGACTACGAGCAGTACTTC.

V and J are TRBV5-6 and TRBJ1-1; D is uncertain. V lost 0 bases, J lost 0 bases, and 9 bases lay in between. The CDR3 runs 15 residues. Germline V gene data show CDR1 as SGHDT and CDR2 as YYEEEE. CDR3: CASSLGSLLNTEAFF. CDR3 sequence (DNA): TGTGCCAGCAGCTTGGGGAGCCTCTTGAACACTGAAGCTTTCTTT. Looking up the rest from reference TRBV5-6 and TRBJ1-1 gives the full variable domain: DAGVTQSPTHLIKTRGQQVTLRCSPKSGHDTVSWYQQALGQGPQFIFQYYEEEERQRGNFPDRFSGHQFPNYSSELNVNALLLGDSALYLCASSLGSLLNTEAFFGQGTRLTVV.

This clone was seen more than once but under ten times. The V and J genes are TRBV3-1 (or the pseudogene TRBV3-2) and TRBJ2-7; 10 nucleotides line up with TRBD1. V lost 2 bases, J lost 0 bases, and 10 bases stayed unmatched. This CDR3 has 18 residues. Per germline, CDR1 LGHDT and CDR2 YNNKEL (reference sequence). CDR3 amino acids: CASSQITSTGGDSYEQYF. CDR3 nucleotide sequence: TGTGCCAGCAGCCAAATAACCTCGACAGGGGGCGACTCCTACGAGCAGTACTTC.